The next 18 T cell receptor beta chains were all read from a single sample in a study of blood T cell repertoires in COVID-19. Using immunoSEQ multiplex PCR, the repertoire was profiled, and TCRdb retains in-frame clones only, with some absent. The table has 55,000 to 90,000 clones, around 89% seen once. Input material: peripheral blood. The receptors derive from a human donor in a cohort sampled during active COVID-19.

The V gene is TRBV5-6, the J gene TRBJ1-2, with TRBD1 as a possible D gene (5 bases). CDR3 size: 17 residues. CDR1 and CDR2 (germline): SGHDT, YYEEEE. The V end was cut by 4 bases, the J end by 0 bases, with 19 bases between. CDR3 nucleotides: TGTGCCAGCAGCCTCGCCGGGAGGGGCCCCTCTAACTATGGCTACACCTTC. Protein product: CASSLAGRGPSNYGYTF.

The chain carries TRBV3-1 (or the pseudogene TRBV3-2) and TRBJ2-1, with TRBD2 identical over 8 bases. Germline V gives CDR1 LGHDT, CDR2 YNNKEL (reference sequence). This CDR3 contains 15 residues. After removal of 3 bases from V and 7 bases from J, the junction contained 8 bases not matched to a gene. The CDR3 loop is CASSHQAGAINEQFF. In DNA, the CDR3 is TGTGCCAGCAGCCACCAAGCGGGAGCGATTAATGAGCAGTTCTTC.

This chain links TRBV19 with TRBJ2-1, with 15 nucleotides matching TRBD2. Germline V gives CDR1 LNHDA, CDR2 SQIVND (reference sequence). This CDR3 has 18 amino acids. V lost 5 bases, J lost 6 bases, and 11 bases stayed unmatched. In DNA, the CDR3 is TGTGCCAGTAGTCATTGGACTAGCGGGAGGGCCTCGTTCAATGAGCAGTTCTTC. Protein sequence: CASSHWTSGRASFNEQFF.

Here the CDR3 reads CASSRGGADEPEAFF. CDR3 sequence (DNA): TGCGCCAGCAGTAGAGGGGGCGCCGATGAACCTGAAGCTTTCTTT. V and J are TRBV23-1 and TRBJ1-1; 7 nucleotides agree with TRBD1. TRBV23-1 is recorded as an ORF, its role being uncertain. This CDR3 is built from 15 residues. V lost 5 bases to trimming and J lost 6 bases; unmatched junction nucleotides: 12.

The rearrangement joins TRBV28 to TRBJ2-6; TRBD1 is a possible D gene (8 bases). CDR3 length: 20 residues. Germline CDR1 reads MDHEN; CDR2 reads SYDVKM. V lost 3 bases, J lost 0 bases, and 21 bases lay in between. For the CDR3, the DNA is TGTGCCAGCAGTTTTACAGGGGGGGATCCCTATTTCTCTGGGGCCAACGTCCTGACTTTC. Translation: CASSFTGGDPYFSGANVLTF.

This clone appeared a single time. V usage is TRBV9 and J usage is TRBJ1-5; 7 positions match TRBD1. Germline V gene lookup returns CDR1 SGDLS and CDR2 YYNGEE. Trimming removed 4 bases from V and 1 base from J; junction bases left unmatched: 5. The CDR3 loop spans 15 amino acids. For the CDR3, the DNA is TGTGCCAGCAGCCCCACAGGGGTGAGCAATCAGCCCCAGCATTTT. Protein sequence: CASSPTGVSNQPQHF. The full variable domain, rest sourced from reference TRBV9 and TRBJ1-5, is DSGVTQTPKHLITATGQRVTLRCSPRSGDLSVYWYQQSLDQGLQFLIQYYNGEERAKGNILERFSAQQFPDLHSELNLSSLELGDSALYFCASSPTGVSNQPQHFGDGTRLSIL.

This clone was seen a handful of times. V usage is TRBV2 and J usage is TRBJ2-7; TRBD2 is a possible D gene (5 bases). The CDR3 sequence is 14 residues long. Germline lookup yields CDR1 SNHLY and CDR2 FYNNEI. Trimming shortened V by 5 bases and J by 2 bases, and 13 bases separated the two germline ends. The CDR3 sequence: CASSWGAPTYEQYF. The CDR3 bases are TGTGCCAGCAGTTGGGGAGCTCCAACCTACGAGCAGTACTTC.

This chain uses TRBV21-1 with TRBJ1-1; TRBD1, the table's D call, lacks a check against the DNA. TRBV21-1 is deemed a pseudogene. This CDR3 has 14 amino acids. DNA for the CDR3: TGTGCCAGCAGCAGCTCGACAGGGAACACTGAAGCTTTCTTT. It codes for CASSSSTGNTEAFF.

J is TRBJ1-4 and V is TRBV19; D gene unclear. CDR1 is LNHDA, CDR2 SQIVND, per germline (reference sequence). V lost 0 bases and J lost 6, with 11 bases in between. The CDR3 is made up of 15 amino acids. The CDR3 sequence: CASSIERTVDEKLFF. Written as DNA, the CDR3 is TGTGCCAGTAGTATAGAACGCACGGTGGATGAAAAACTGTTTTTT.

The J gene is TRBJ2-1, the V gene TRBV19; possibly TRBD1 for D (5 bases). Germline CDR1 LNHDA, CDR2 SQIVND (reference sequence). CDR3 length: 17 amino acids. V lost 5 bases and J 0 bases, leaving 17 bases between the germline ends. In DNA, the CDR3 is TGTGCCAGTAGTCGAAAGGGGCGCAGGAGCTCCTACAATGAGCAGTTCTTC. Its protein is CASSRKGRRSSYNEQFF.

V usage is TRBV15 and J usage is TRBJ2-5; TRBD1 matches at 7 bases. The J segment lost 4 bases and the V segment lost 0 bases, leaving 5 bases of the junction unmatched. The CDR3 is 15 residues long. CDR1 LNHNV and CDR2 YYDKDF come from the germline V gene (reference sequence). CDR3 sequence reads: CATSRDRTGAETQYF. Here the CDR3 DNA reads TGTGCCACCAGCAGAGATCGCACAGGGGCAGAGACCCAGTACTTC.

This chain uses TRBV28 with TRBJ1-2; D might be TRBD1 (5 bases). V shed 2 bases and J shed 0 bases, with 7 bases lying between them. The CDR3 loop spans 14 amino acids. Germline-derived CDR1 and CDR2 are MDHEN and SYDVKM. The CDR3 bases are TGTGCCAGCAGTTTAGCCAGGGCTAACTATGGCTACACCTTC. It translates to CASSLARANYGYTF.

V is TRBV4-2 and J is TRBJ2-1, with 8 positions matching TRBD2. The CDR3 is 16 residues long. Germline trimming cut 3 bases from V and 10 bases from J; bases unmatched to any gene: 14. Germline assignment: CDR1 LGHNA and CDR2 YNFKEQ. In nucleotides, the CDR3 is TGTGCCAGCAGCCAGACGGGGGGGTACGTTAAGGACGAGCAGTTCTTC. Protein product: CASSQTGGYVKDEQFF.

The chain carries TRBV11-2 and TRBJ2-1; D remains unclear. Germline lookup yields CDR1 SGHAT and CDR2 FQNNGV. There are 15 residues in the CDR3. Trimming cost V 2 bases and J 9 bases, with 17 bases left between them. This CDR3 reads CASSLLASLGSEQFF. CDR3 DNA sequence: TGTGCCAGCAGCTTATTAGCATCCTTGGGTTCTGAGCAGTTCTTC.

The V call is TRBV18, the J call TRBJ1-3; no clear D gene. V was clipped by 5 bases and J by 3 bases, with 14 bases between them. Germline V gene data show CDR1 as KGHSH and CDR2 as LQKENI. This CDR3 comprises 15 residues. The CDR3 DNA reads as TGTGCCAGCTCAGATGTGCGGGGTGTTGGAAACACCATATATTTT. The encoded protein is CASSDVRGVGNTIYF.

The CDR3 loop reads CASSPSLAGQYNEQFF. The CDR3 DNA reads TGCGCCAGCAGCCCTAGCCTAGCGGGACAATACAATGAGCAGTTCTTC. V and J are TRBV5-1 and TRBJ2-1; 9 bases align to TRBD2. The CDR3 covers 16 residues. The V gene end was trimmed by 4 bases and the J gene end by 4 bases; junction bases not matched to a gene: 9. Per germline, CDR1 SGHRS and CDR2 YFSETQ.

The V call is TRBV2, the J call TRBJ2-7; perhaps TRBD1 as D (6 bases). V lost 4 bases and J 0 bases, leaving 13 bases between the germline ends. CDR1 and CDR2 (germline): SNHLY, FYNNEI. CDR3 size: 15 residues. In DNA, the CDR3 is TGTGCCAGCAGTGTAGTGGGGGCATCCTCCTACGAGCAGTACTTC. It encodes CASSVVGASSYEQYF.

The chain is built from TRBV10-2 and TRBJ2-7, with D possibly being TRBD1 (7 bases). The CDR3 length is 14 residues. With 6 bases removed from V and 1 base from J, the gap between germline ends came to 13 bases. The V gene's germline CDR1 is WSHSY and CDR2 SAAADI. The CDR3 coding sequence is TGCGCCAGCAGCCCCCAGGGGGGTTCCTACGAGCAGTACTTC. This encodes CASSPQGGSYEQYF.